The clone carrying this T cell receptor beta chain appeared a single time. Sequenced by immunoSEQ multiplex PCR; TCRdb stores in-frame clones only, minus some. The sample contains 150,000 to 200,000 clones, around 88% of which appear only once. The data are from a study of blood T cell repertoires in COVID-19. Looking at the study overall: COVID-19 samples, acute and convalescent, were from the United States, Italy and Spain. PBMCs, B-cell-depleted T cells, or T cells provided the cDNA or gDNA that made up the material.

The germline V and J ends were trimmed by 4 bases and 0 bases, with 13 bases remaining between them. The CDR3 is 15 residues long. From germline, CDR1 is SGHDN and CDR2 FVKESK. This receptor was obtained from a human donor in a cohort sampled during active COVID-19. The V gene is TRBV14, the J gene TRBJ2-7; D may be TRBD2 (7 bases). Sequencing was performed on peripheral blood. In DNA form, the CDR3 reads TGTGCCAGCAGCCTGTACGGGGGGCCCTCCTACGAGCAGTACTTC. Its protein product is CASSLYGGPSYEQYF. The whole variable domain, remainder taken from reference TRBV14 and TRBJ2-7, is EAGVTQFPSHSVIEKGQTVTLRCDPISGHDNLYWYRRVMGKEIKFLLHFVKESKQDESGMPNNRFLAERTGGTYSTLKVQPAELEDSGVYFCASSLYGGPSYEQYFGPGTRLTVT.